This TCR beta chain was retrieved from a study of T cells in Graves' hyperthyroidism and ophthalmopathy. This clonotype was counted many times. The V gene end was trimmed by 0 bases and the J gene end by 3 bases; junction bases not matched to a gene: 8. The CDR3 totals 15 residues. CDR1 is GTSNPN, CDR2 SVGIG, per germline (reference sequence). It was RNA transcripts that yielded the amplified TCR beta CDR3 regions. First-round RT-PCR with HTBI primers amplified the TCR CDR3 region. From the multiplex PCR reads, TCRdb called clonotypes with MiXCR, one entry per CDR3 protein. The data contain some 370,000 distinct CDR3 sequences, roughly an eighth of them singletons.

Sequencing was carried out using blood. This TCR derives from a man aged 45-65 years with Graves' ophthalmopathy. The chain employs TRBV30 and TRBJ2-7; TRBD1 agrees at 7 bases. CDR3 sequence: CAWSVEQGVNYEQYF. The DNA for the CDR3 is TGTGCCTGGAGTGTTGAGCAGGGGGTTAACTACGAGCAGTACTTC.